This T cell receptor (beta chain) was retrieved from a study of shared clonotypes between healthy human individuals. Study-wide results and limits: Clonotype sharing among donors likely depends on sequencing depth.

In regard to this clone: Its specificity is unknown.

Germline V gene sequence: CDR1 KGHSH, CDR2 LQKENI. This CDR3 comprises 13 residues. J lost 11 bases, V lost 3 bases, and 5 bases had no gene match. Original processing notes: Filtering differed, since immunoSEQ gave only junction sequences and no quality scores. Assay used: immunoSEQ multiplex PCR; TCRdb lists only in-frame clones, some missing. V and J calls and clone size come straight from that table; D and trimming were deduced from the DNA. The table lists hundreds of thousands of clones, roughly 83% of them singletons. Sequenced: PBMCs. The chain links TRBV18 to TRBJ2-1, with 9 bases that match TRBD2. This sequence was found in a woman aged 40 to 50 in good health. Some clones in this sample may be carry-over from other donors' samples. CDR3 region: CASSPLASGKQFF. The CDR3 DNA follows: TGTGCCAGCTCACCTCTGGCTAGCGGGAAGCAGTTCTTC. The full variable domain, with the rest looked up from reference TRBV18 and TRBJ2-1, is NAGVMQNPRHLVRRRGQEARLRCSPMKGHSHVYWYRQLPEEGLKFMVYLQKENIIDESGMPKERFSAEFPKEGPSILRIQQVVRGDSAAYFCASSPLASGKQFFGPGTRLTVL.